Below are 26 T cell receptor beta chains sequenced from a single sample in a study of early T cells in non-severe SARS-CoV-2 infection. From the 5' RACE reads, TCRdb called clonotypes with MiXCR, one entry per CDR3 protein. The data show approximately 52,000 distinct CDR3 sequences, 8% to 10% seen once. Source material: whole blood. The source of these receptors is an adult who was a healthcare worker with PCR-confirmed SARS-CoV-2 infection or an uninfected control (not recorded which).

By share of the sample, this clonotype is medium-sized. The V gene is TRBV19, the J gene TRBJ1-5, with a weak D call TRBD1 (5 bases). This CDR3 has 13 amino acids. Trimming removed 7 bases from V and 3 bases from J, with 10 bases in between. Germline V gives CDR1 LNHDA, CDR2 SQIVND (reference sequence). CDR3 sequence reads: CASTQGNNQPQHF. The CDR3 nucleotides read TGTGCCAGTACCCAGGGTAACAATCAGCCCCAGCATTTT.

This chain joins TRBV6-6 and TRBJ2-1; 11 bases are shared with TRBD2. The V and J ends lost 6 bases and 0 bases, in that order; junction bases with no gene match: 4. The germline CDR1 and CDR2 sequences are MNHNY and SVGAGI (reference sequence). The CDR3 is 16 amino acids. DNA for the CDR3: TGTGCCAGCAGCCCACTAGCGGGGGACTCCTACAATGAGCAGTTCTTC. Its translation is CASSPLAGDSYNEQFF.

The chain employs TRBV19 and TRBJ1-4, with 8 bases that match TRBD1. Trimming took 0 bases from V and 8 from J; bases not matched to a gene: 8. From germline, CDR1 is LNHDA and CDR2 SQIVND (reference sequence). The CDR3 totals 16 residues. Written as DNA, the CDR3 is TGTGCCAGTAGTATAGATACGGGGACAGGACCAGAAAAACTGTTTTTT. Translated: CASSIDTGTGPEKLFF.

Details on this clonotype: This clone may be a read error of a much larger clone one base away. V gene TRBV7-9 combines with J gene TRBJ1-2; tentatively, D is TRBD1 (5 bases). Looked up from germline, CDR1 is SEHNR and CDR2 is FQNEAQ (reference sequence). The CDR3 has 14 amino acids. Trimming stripped 6 bases from V and 1 base from J, with 12 bases between. The CDR3, as DNA: TGTGCCAGCAGTTGGGGGAGTCATAACTATGGCTACACCTTC. This codes for CASSWGSHNYGYTF.

The V and J genes are TRBV2 and TRBJ2-3; possible D gene TRBD2, 6 bases. The V gene's germline CDR1 is SNHLY and CDR2 FYNNEI. Trimming removed 1 base at V and 2 bases at J, with 10 bases between. The CDR3 length is 15 residues. The CDR3 here is CASSEVGTVTDTQYF. In DNA, the CDR3 is TGTGCCAGCAGTGAAGTCGGGACTGTCACAGATACGCAGTATTTT. Combining the CDR3 with reference TRBV2 and TRBJ2-3 gives the whole variable domain EPEVTQTPSHQVTQMGQEVILRCVPISNHLYFYWYRQILGQKVEFLVSFYNNEISEKSEIFDDQFSVERPDGSNFTLKIRSTKLEDSAMYFCASSEVGTVTDTQYFGPGTRLTVL.

This clonotype was recorded at least ten times. V gene TRBV4-1 combines with J gene TRBJ2-2, with D tentatively TRBD2 (6 bases). Per the germline V gene, CDR1 is MGHRA and CDR2 is YSYEKL. The V end lost 4 bases, the J end lost 4 bases, and 19 bases lay between the germline ends. The CDR3 contains 17 residues. The CDR3 sequence: CASSPSNGGTRTGELFF. The CDR3 bases are TGCGCCAGCAGCCCCTCAAACGGGGGAACTCGCACCGGGGAGCTGTTTTTT.

This clonotype was recorded at least ten times. CDR3 residues: CASSSTGSSNQPQHF. The CDR3 region has the DNA TGCGCCAGCAGCAGTACAGGGTCGAGCAATCAGCCCCAGCATTTT. The chain recombines TRBV5-1 with TRBJ1-5, with D perhaps matching TRBD1 (6 bases). The germline gives CDR1 SGHRS, CDR2 YFSETQ. The ends were cut back, 4 bases at V and 1 base at J, with 12 bases in the middle. This CDR3 has 15 amino acids. Drawing the rest from reference TRBV5-1 and TRBJ1-5, the complete variable domain is KAGVTQTPRYLIKTRGQQVTLSCSPISGHRSVSWYQQTPGQGLQFLFEYFSETQRNKGNFPGRFSGRQFSNSRSEMNVSTLELGDSALYLCASSSTGSSNQPQHFGDGTRLSIL.

This clonotype was counted only a few times. The chain carries TRBV5-1 and TRBJ2-6; 8 bases line up with TRBD1. Looked up from germline, CDR1 is SGHRS and CDR2 is YFSETQ. The V and J ends lost 1 base and 4 bases, in that order; junction bases with no gene match: 4. This CDR3 has 16 amino acids. The CDR3 is CASSLMTGAGANVLTF. The CDR3 DNA follows: TGCGCCAGCAGCTTGATGACAGGGGCAGGGGCCAACGTCCTGACTTTC.

This clonotype was seen at least ten times. The chain combines TRBV6-4 with TRBJ2-7; the D gene could be TRBD1 or TRBD2 (5 bases each). In germline, CDR1 is MRHNA, CDR2 SNTAGT. There are 15 residues in the CDR3. V was pared by 4 bases and J by 2 bases, with 15 bases between. The CDR3 nucleotides read TGTGCCAGCAGTGGGAGAGGGACGGACCCCTACGAGCAGTACTTC. Translation: CASSGRGTDPYEQYF.

There are a few counts of this clonotype. V usage is TRBV27 and J usage is TRBJ2-1, with D hard to call. This CDR3 is 13 amino acids long. Germline V gene data show CDR1 as MNHEY and CDR2 as SMNVEV (reference sequence). V dropped 3 bases and J dropped 2 bases, with 5 bases sitting between them. The CDR3 DNA follows: TGTGCCAGCAGTTTGGGAACCTACAATGAGCAGTTCTTC. Residues: CASSLGTYNEQFF.

This clonotype was detected a few times. The rearrangement links TRBV7-6 to TRBJ2-5, with D possibly being TRBD1 (6 bases). The V end lost 5 bases, the J end lost 5 bases, and 18 bases lay between the germline ends. From germline, CDR1 is SGHVS and CDR2 FNYEAQ. This CDR3 contains 15 residues. The CDR3 is CASSIGTIRGETQYF. The DNA for the CDR3 is TGTGCCAGCAGCATTGGGACAATCCGAGGGGAGACCCAGTACTTC.

The sample holds many counts of this clonotype. The chain employs TRBV7-6 and TRBJ2-1; 11 positions match TRBD2. With 2 bases clipped from V and 4 bases from J, the junction kept 4 bases outside the gene matches. This CDR3 contains 16 residues. Germline CDR1 is SGHVS and CDR2 is FNYEAQ. In nucleotides, the CDR3 is TGTGCCAGCAGCTTAACTAGCGGGGGTGGATACAATGAGCAGTTCTTC. This codes for CASSLTSGGGYNEQFF.

The sample holds many counts of this clonotype. The V gene is TRBV13, the J gene TRBJ2-7; TRBD2 is a possible D gene (6 bases). Trimming stripped 2 bases from V and 2 bases from J, with 10 bases between. Germline V lookup: CDR1 PRHDT, CDR2 FYEKMQ (reference sequence). This CDR3 is built from 14 residues. The CDR3: CASSLFGGTYEQYF. CDR3 sequence (DNA): TGTGCCAGCAGCTTATTCGGGGGAACCTACGAGCAGTACTTC.

CDR3: CASSLESSRDEQFF. As DNA, the CDR3 is TGCGCCAGCAGCTTGGAGTCCTCCAGGGATGAGCAGTTCTTC. The chain joins TRBV5-1 to TRBJ2-1; a possible D gene is TRBD1 (5 bases). This CDR3 spans 14 amino acids. Germline V CDR1 and CDR2: SGHRS, YFSETQ. Between the trimmed V and J ends, which lost 0 bases and 8 bases, there was a span of 12 bases.

The CDR3 sequence is CASSQGGTYTQYF. The CDR3 DNA is TGTGCCAGCAGCCAAGGGGGCACCTATACGCAGTATTTT. The V gene is TRBV3-1, the J gene TRBJ2-3; TRBD1 might be the D (5 bases). The CDR3 sequence is 13 residues long. In germline, CDR1 is LGHDT, CDR2 YNNKEL (reference sequence). V lost 1 base, J lost 7 bases, and 9 bases lay in between.

This clonotype was counted ten times or more. The rearrangement uses TRBV20-1 and TRBJ2-7, with 11 nucleotides matching TRBD2. The CDR3 totals 12 residues. Germline V gene lookup returns CDR1 DFQATT and CDR2 SNEGSKA (reference sequence). The CDR3 DNA follows: TGCAGAACCGGGACTAGCGGTTACGAGCAGTACTTC. Translation: CRTGTSGYEQYF.

The rearrangement uses TRBV29-1 and TRBJ1-2; D possibly corresponds to TRBD1 (5 bases). Trimming left V 6 bases short and J 2 bases short, with 10 bases between. Germline CDR1 reads SQVTM; CDR2 reads ANQGSEA. The CDR3 runs 12 residues. CDR3 amino acids: CSVEQENYGYTF. In nucleotides, the CDR3 is TGCAGCGTAGAACAGGAAAACTATGGCTACACCTTC. Together with reference TRBV29-1 and TRBJ1-2, the CDR3 gives the full variable domain: SAVISQKPSRDICQRGTSLTIQCQVDSQVTMMFWYRQQPGQSLTLIATANQGSEATYESGFVIDKFPISRPNLTFSTLTVSNMSPEDSSIYLCSVEQENYGYTFGSGTRLTVV.

The table lists this clonotype with a few counts. CDR3 nucleotide sequence: TGCAGTGCTAGAGATTTTGACAGGGGGCGAGAAAAACTGTTTTTT. It specifies CSARDFDRGREKLFF. The rearrangement joins TRBV20-1 to TRBJ1-4; 10 bases are a match to TRBD1. The CDR3 runs 15 residues. Germline CDR1 DFQATT, CDR2 SNEGSKA (reference sequence). Trimming at V came to 0 bases and at J to 8 bases, leaving 6 bases not matched to a gene.

This clonotype was picked up a small number of times. The chain has TRBV19 and TRBJ2-1; 11 positions match TRBD2. Germline V gene data show CDR1 as LNHDA and CDR2 as SQIVND (reference sequence). This CDR3 region has 15 residues. V lost 8 bases to trimming and J lost 6 bases; unmatched junction nucleotides: 9. CDR3 region: CASEPLAGGINEQFF. CDR3 bases: TGTGCCAGTGAGCCCCTAGCGGGAGGAATCAATGAGCAGTTCTTC.

This clonotype was observed a handful of times. The chain joins TRBV4-1 to TRBJ2-2; possibly TRBD1 for D (6 bases). The CDR3 runs 14 residues. Germline assignment: CDR1 MGHRA and CDR2 YSYEKL. Trimming stripped 0 bases from V and 5 bases from J, with 7 bases between. CDR3 loop: CASSQDRGTGELFF. Written as DNA, the CDR3 is TGCGCCAGCAGCCAAGACAGGGGAACCGGGGAGCTGTTTTTT.

This clonotype was seen many times. V gene TRBV4-1 combines with J gene TRBJ1-1; D is unclear. There are 14 residues in the CDR3. The germline gives CDR1 MGHRA, CDR2 YSYEKL. The V end was cut by 2 bases, the J end by 5 bases, with 12 bases between. The DNA of the CDR3 is TGCGCCAGCAGCCAACCCAGGCGTCTAACTGAAGCTTTCTTT. Residues: CASSQPRRLTEAFF.

This clonotype was recorded many times. The genes are TRBV7-3 and TRBJ1-3, with unresolved D. The CDR3 consists of 13 residues. V was trimmed by 5 bases and J by 4 bases, leaving 9 bases between them. The V gene's germline CDR1 is SGHTA and CDR2 FQGTGA. CDR3 in amino acids: CASSPRQGNTIYF. The CDR3 DNA sequence: TGTGCCAGCAGCCCTAGACAAGGAAACACCATATATTTT.

The gene calls are TRBV12-3 or TRBV12-4 and TRBJ2-1, with 15 bases that match TRBD2. This CDR3 spans 16 amino acids. V was pared by 6 bases and J by 7 bases, with 7 bases of the junction left unmatched. The CDR3 nucleotides are TGTGCCAGCAGGGGGACTAGCGGGAGGAGAAGGAATGAGCAGTTCTTC. Residues: CASRGTSGRRRNEQFF.

This clonotype was counted a few times. V is TRBV6-2 or TRBV6-3 and J is TRBJ1-3; D call uncertain. The CDR3 runs to 14 residues. The V gene's germline CDR1 is MNHEY and CDR2 SVGEGT. V was clipped by 5 bases and J by 0 bases, with 8 bases between them. CDR3 protein: CASSIDISGNTIYF. Written as DNA, the CDR3 is TGTGCCAGCAGTATTGACATCTCTGGAAACACCATATATTTT.

The CDR3 loop reads CASSKGSDTLNTGELFF. The CDR3 DNA reads as TGTGCCAGCAGCAAAGGATCGGACACCCTGAACACCGGGGAGCTGTTTTTT. The chain combines TRBV21-1 with TRBJ2-2; the tabulated D call, TRBD1, remains unverified against the DNA. TRBV21-1 is a listed pseudogene. This CDR3 is built from 17 residues.

The chain uses TRBV28 and TRBJ1-4; 8 nucleotides match TRBD1. Losses at the gene ends were 2 bases for V and 6 bases for J; bases not matched to a gene: 8. CDR3 length: 16 amino acids. Germline assignment: CDR1 MDHEN and CDR2 SYDVKM. In DNA form, the CDR3 reads TGTGCCAGCAGTTTACCCAGGGGGCTGGTCGATGAAAAACTGTTTTTT. Protein sequence: CASSLPRGLVDEKLFF.